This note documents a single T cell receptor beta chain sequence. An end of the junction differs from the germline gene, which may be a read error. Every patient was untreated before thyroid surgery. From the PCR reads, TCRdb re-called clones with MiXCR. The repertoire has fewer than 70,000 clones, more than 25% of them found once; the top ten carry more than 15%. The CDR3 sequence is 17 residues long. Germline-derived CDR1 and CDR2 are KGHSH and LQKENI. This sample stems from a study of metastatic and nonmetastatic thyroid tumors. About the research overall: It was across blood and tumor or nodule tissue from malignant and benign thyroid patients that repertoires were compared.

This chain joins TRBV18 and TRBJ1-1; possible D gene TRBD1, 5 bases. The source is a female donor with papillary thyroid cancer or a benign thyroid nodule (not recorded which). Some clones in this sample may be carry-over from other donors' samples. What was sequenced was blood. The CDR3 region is CVSSPQGAQAGNTEAFF. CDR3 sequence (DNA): TGTGTCAGCTCACCGCAGGGAGCGCAGGCGGGGAACACTGAAGCTTTCTTT.